Following are 24 T cell receptor beta chains from one sample sequenced in a study of T cells in Graves' hyperthyroidism and ophthalmopathy. It was RNA transcripts that yielded the amplified TCR beta CDR3 regions. First-round RT-PCR targeting the TCR CDR3 was performed with the HTBI primer set. Each CDR3 protein is one row after TCRdb ran MiXCR on the multiplex PCR reads. This table holds under 200,000 distinct CDR3 sequences, over 7.5% found once. Material for sequencing was blood. The receptors here all came from a woman aged 18-29 years with Graves' hyperthyroidism that later progressed to Graves' ophthalmopathy.

The rearrangement links TRBV2 to TRBJ2-3, with 13 bases lining up with TRBD2. V lost 7 bases and J lost 6; bases outside the gene matches: 7. The germline CDR1 and CDR2 sequences are SNHLY and FYNNEI. The CDR3 extends over 15 amino acids. CDR3 DNA sequence: TGTGCCAGCATAGGACTAGCGGGGGCGGTTGATACGCAGTATTTT. Its protein is CASIGLAGAVDTQYF. The variable domain in full, with the rest retrieved from reference TRBV2 and TRBJ2-3, is EPEVTQTPSHQVTQMGQEVILRCVPISNHLYFYWYRQILGQKVEFLVSFYNNEISEKSEIFDDQFSVERPDGSNFTLKIRSTKLEDSAMYFCASIGLAGAVDTQYFGPGTRLTVL.

This clonotype has ten or more counts. The chain recombines TRBV6-1 with TRBJ1-3; D might be TRBD1 (5 bases). V was pared by 8 bases and J by 1 base, with 12 bases between. Germline V gene sequence: CDR1 MNHNS, CDR2 SASEGT. This CDR3 has 14 amino acids. The CDR3 is CASGRRGSGNTIYF. In DNA form, the CDR3 reads TGTGCCAGCGGACGGAGGGGTTCTGGAAACACCATATATTTT.

This clonotype was found a few times. The chain carries TRBV3-1 and TRBJ1-2; 12 nucleotides align to TRBD1. V shed 1 base and J 4 bases; nucleotides not matched to a gene: 4. Germline assignment: CDR1 LGHDT and CDR2 YNNKEL (reference sequence). This CDR3 spans 16 amino acids. CDR3 nucleotide sequence: TGTGCCAGCAGCCAAGTGGGGACAGGGGGCGGCTATGGCTACACCTTC. It yields the protein CASSQVGTGGGYGYTF.

This clonotype was observed at least ten times. This sequence joins TRBV7-9 and TRBJ2-7, with 8 bases matching TRBD2. The CDR3 length is 15 residues. CDR1 SEHNR and CDR2 FQNEAQ come from the germline V gene (reference sequence). Losses at the gene ends were 1 base for V and 6 bases for J; bases not matched to a gene: 8. The CDR3 here is CASSLDTPGGGEQYF. The CDR3 DNA follows: TGTGCCAGCAGCTTAGATACGCCGGGAGGGGGCGAGCAGTACTTC.

Many counts were recorded for this clonotype. The chain combines TRBV10-3 with TRBJ2-7, with D perhaps matching TRBD1 (6 bases). CDR1 is ENHRY and CDR2 is SYGVKD in the germline V gene. V lost 8 bases, J lost 1 base, and 18 bases lay in between. This CDR3 spans 15 amino acids. DNA of the CDR3: TGTGCCATCCGTGGGGCCGGGACAACGTCCTACGAGCAGTACTTC. Amino acid sequence: CAIRGAGTTSYEQYF.

This clonotype occurred many times. The rearrangement joins TRBV2 to TRBJ2-5; TRBD2 matches 8 bases. Germline CDR1 is SNHLY and CDR2 is FYNNEI. Trimming took 7 bases from V and 4 from J; bases not matched to a gene: 11. The CDR3 contains 15 residues. DNA for the CDR3: TGTGCCAGCACCGGGGGGGGGACCGGAGGAGAGACCCAGTACTTC. As protein: CASTGGGTGGETQYF.

Ten or more counts support this clonotype. CDR3 loop: CASSQGHPNTEAFF. CDR3 DNA sequence: TGTGCCAGCAGCCAGGGACACCCAAACACTGAAGCTTTCTTT. The chain combines TRBV11-3 with TRBJ1-1; D is possibly TRBD1 (6 bases). The V end was cut by 5 bases, the J end by 2 bases, with 12 bases between. Germline V CDR1 and CDR2: SGHNT, YENEEA. The CDR3 is 14 residues long.

This clonotype was recorded many times. The chain links TRBV2 to TRBJ1-1; TRBD1 might be the D (6 bases). The V and J ends lost 1 base and 5 bases respectively, with 11 bases between them. The germline gives CDR1 SNHLY, CDR2 FYNNEI. This CDR3 is 14 amino acids long. The CDR3 nucleotides read TGTGCCAGCAGTGAAGTTCAGGGGACGACTGAAGCTTTCTTT. Its protein product is CASSEVQGTTEAFF.

This clonotype was seen ten or more times. V gene TRBV7-9 combines with J gene TRBJ1-3, with D maybe TRBD1 (5 bases). The V and J ends lost 1 base and 0 bases respectively, with 7 bases between them. The germline gives CDR1 SEHNR, CDR2 FQNEAQ (reference sequence). This CDR3 is 15 amino acids long. The CDR3: CASSLGQISGNTIYF. CDR3 coding DNA: TGTGCCAGCAGCTTAGGACAGATCTCTGGAAACACCATATATTTT.

A few counts support this clonotype. Here the CDR3 reads CASSRDRGTSSTDTQYF. In nucleotides, the CDR3 is TGTGCCAGTAGTCGGGACAGAGGGACGTCAAGCACAGATACGCAGTATTTT. The V gene is TRBV19, the J gene TRBJ2-3; TRBD1 matches at 7 bases. After removal of 5 bases from V and 0 bases from J, the junction contained 11 bases not matched to a gene. Germline V lookup: CDR1 LNHDA, CDR2 SQIVND (reference sequence). The CDR3 length is 17 residues.

The sample holds many counts of this clonotype. This rearrangement joins TRBV7-4 to TRBJ2-7; 7 bases agree with TRBD1. J lost 1 base, V lost 1 base, and 4 bases had no gene match. Looked up from germline, CDR1 is SGHVT and CDR2 is SQSDAQ. The CDR3 runs 15 residues. CDR3 sequence: CASSLVSGQSYEQYF. The DNA for the CDR3 is TGTGCCAGCAGCTTAGTGTCGGGACAGTCCTACGAGCAGTACTTC.

This clonotype was seen more than once but under ten times. The V call is TRBV5-1, the J call TRBJ2-4, with D perhaps matching TRBD1 (6 bases). Germline lookup yields CDR1 SGHRS and CDR2 YFSETQ. This CDR3 has 17 residues. Deletions cut 3 bases from V and 6 bases from J, with 22 bases between. CDR3 nucleotide sequence: TGCGCCAGCAGCTCTTCATTTACCACTCAAGGGGGAAACATTCAGTACTTC. Amino acids: CASSSSFTTQGGNIQYF.

The chain carries TRBV2 and TRBJ1-2; 10 nucleotides match TRBD1. The CDR3 consists of 15 residues. CDR1 and CDR2 from the germline V gene are SNHLY and FYNNEI. V lost 6 bases, J lost 4 bases, and 8 bases stayed unmatched. Here the CDR3 DNA reads TGTGCCAGCAGGGAGGACAGGGGGACCCTCTATGGCTACACCTTC. It codes for CASREDRGTLYGYTF.

This clonotype turned up a few times. The CDR3 bases are TGTGCCAGCAGCCTCTACGGGGGAAATCAGCCCCAGCATTTT. Translating it yields CASSLYGGNQPQHF. J is TRBJ1-5 and V is TRBV11-2, with a tentative D call TRBD1 (5 bases). Germline-derived CDR1 and CDR2 are SGHAT and FQNNGV. CDR3 size: 14 residues. V was trimmed by 5 bases and J by 4 bases, leaving 12 bases between them. Combining the CDR3 with reference TRBV11-2 and TRBJ1-5 gives the whole variable domain EAGVAQSPRYKIIEKRQSVAFWCNPISGHATLYWYQQILGQGPKLLIQFQNNGVVDDSQLPKDRFSAERLKGVDSTLKIQPAKLEDSAVYLCASSLYGGNQPQHFGDGTRLSIL.

With respect to this clonotype: Germline and junction disagree at one end, which may indicate a read error. J is TRBJ2-1 and V is TRBV20-1; a possible D gene is TRBD2 (5 bases). The CDR3 loop spans 15 amino acids. CDR1 and CDR2 from the germline V gene are DFQATT and SNEGSKA (reference sequence). The CDR3 nucleotides read TGCAGTGCTAGAGTATCACATAGTGACTACAATGAGCAGCTCTTC. This codes for CSARVSHSDYNEQLF.

This clonotype was counted at least ten times. A read error may be the cause here, since a much bigger clone is one base away. The chain links TRBV5-4 to TRBJ2-5, with TRBD2 identical over 7 bases. Germline assignment: CDR1 SGHNT and CDR2 YYREEE (reference sequence). CDR3 length: 14 amino acids. The CDR3 spells CASSLEGAGEAQYF. Written as DNA, the CDR3 is TGTGCCAGCAGCTTGGAAGGGGCGGGAGAGGCCCAGTACTTC.

The V and J genes are TRBV7-9 and TRBJ1-5; no clear D. V lost 2 bases to trimming and J lost 9 bases, with 11 bases between them. Germline CDR1 is SEHNR and CDR2 is FQNEAQ (reference sequence). This CDR3 is built from 13 residues. The CDR3 bases are TGTGCCAGCAGCTTACGGGGAACCGGGCCCCAGCATTTT. Protein product: CASSLRGTGPQHF.

In this sample, this clonotype turned up many times. V and J are TRBV28 and TRBJ1-1, with 7 bases fitting TRBD1. The germline V gene encodes CDR1 MDHEN and CDR2 SYDVKM. J lost 4 bases, V lost 5 bases, and 13 bases had no gene match. The CDR3 is 16 amino acids. The CDR3 sequence is CASSQNRGLASTEAFF. The DNA of the CDR3 is TGTGCCAGCAGTCAAAACAGGGGTTTGGCGAGCACTGAAGCTTTCTTT.

The table lists this clonotype with a few counts. This rearrangement joins TRBV5-4 to TRBJ1-1, with D perhaps matching TRBD1 (6 bases). CDR3 size: 16 residues. In germline, CDR1 is SGHNT, CDR2 YYREEE (reference sequence). V was pared by 4 bases and J by 1 base, with 17 bases between. CDR3: CASSPGGQGRNTEAFF. DNA of the CDR3: TGTGCCAGCAGCCCGGGGGGCCAGGGGAGGAACACTGAAGCTTTCTTT.

This chain joins TRBV10-1 and TRBJ2-2, with D possibly being TRBD2 (6 bases). The CDR3 covers 16 residues. The V end was cut by 0 bases, the J end by 5 bases, with 13 bases between. Germline loops: CDR1 WNHNN, CDR2 SYGVQD (reference sequence). The CDR3 DNA sequence: TGCGCCAGCAGTGAGTCTTACGGGAGAAATACCGGGGAGCTGTTTTTT. This encodes CASSESYGRNTGELFF.

The gene calls are TRBV19 and TRBJ1-1, with D unclear. CDR3 length equals 12 residues. Germline CDR1 and CDR2: LNHDA and SQIVND (reference sequence). V lost 3 bases and J lost 10, with 12 bases in between. CDR3 coding DNA: TGTGCCAGTAGTATCGGGTATTTCGGAGCTTTCTTT. Translation gives CASSIGYFGAFF. Full variable domain (outside the CDR3, taken from reference TRBV19 and TRBJ1-1): DGGITQSPKYLFRKEGQNVTLSCEQNLNHDAMYWYRQDPGQGLRLIYYSQIVNDFQKGDIAEGYSVSREKKESFPLTVTSAQKNPTAFYLCASSIGYFGAFFGQGTRLTVV.

In its sample, this clonotype was seen a few times. This could be a read error, since a much larger clone is one nucleotide away. The final CDR3 position lacks the conserved phenylalanine or tryptophan, pointing to a likely read error. The rearrangement joins TRBV7-9 to TRBJ1-5, with D maybe TRBD1 (6 bases). The CDR3 runs to 14 residues. V was clipped by 4 bases and J by 4 bases, with 11 bases between them. CDR1 is SEHNR and CDR2 is FQNEAQ in the germline V gene (reference sequence). The CDR3: CASSSGTLNQPQHL. The CDR3 DNA is TGTGCCAGCAGCTCCGGGACACTGAATCAGCCCCAGCATCTT.

This clonotype was seen at least ten times. This chain connects TRBV19 to TRBJ1-2; D possibly corresponds to TRBD1 (5 bases). Germline V lookup: CDR1 LNHDA, CDR2 SQIVND (reference sequence). The V and J ends lost 5 bases and 2 bases respectively, with 18 bases between them. CDR3 size: 16 residues. CDR3 coding DNA: TGTGCCAGTAGTCCCAGTTTCGGGGGAACGAACTATGGCTACACCTTC. It yields the protein CASSPSFGGTNYGYTF.

The genes are TRBV6-4 and TRBJ1-5, with TRBD1 identical over 9 bases. From germline, CDR1 is MRHNA and CDR2 SNTAGT. Trimming at V came to 3 bases and at J to 7 bases, leaving 1 base not matched to a gene. CDR3 length equals 13 residues. The CDR3 loop is CASSEDRGQPQHF. CDR3 bases: TGTGCCAGCAGTGAGGACAGGGGACAGCCCCAGCATTTT.